The next 6 T cell receptor beta chains were all read from a single sample in a study of spatial heterogeneity in lung cancer. TCRdb reprocessed the 5' RACE reads via MiXCR and lists one record per CDR3 protein. The sample consists of 50,000 to 60,000 distinct CDR3 sequences, less than 9% of them appearing once. Time point noted: blood at routine non-recurrence follow-up after resection. The authors sequenced whole RNA from tumor, nontumor lung or frozen PBMC without sorting. Sequencing used PBMCs, obtained at follow-up. The receptors stem from a female donor with early-stage non-small cell lung cancer.

This clonotype came up a few times. The chain carries TRBV3-1 and TRBJ1-3, with a possible D match to TRBD1 (6 bases). This CDR3 comprises 16 residues. Germline V gene data show CDR1 as LGHDT and CDR2 as YNNKEL (reference sequence). V dropped 3 bases and J dropped 0 bases, with 12 bases sitting between them. The CDR3 here is CASSQTRGLSGNTIYF. CDR3 DNA: TGTGCCAGCAGCCAGACCAGGGGACTCTCTGGAAACACCATATATTTT.

This clonotype was found a few times. The rearrangement links TRBV12-3 or TRBV12-4 to TRBJ2-4, with 8 positions matching TRBD2. The J segment lost 1 base and the V segment lost 9 bases, leaving 14 bases of the junction unmatched. The CDR3 is 17 residues long. CDR3 sequence (DNA): TGTGCCAGTAGTCCCGGCGGGGGGCGAGGGGCCAAAAACATTCAGTACTTC. This translates into CASSPGGGRGAKNIQYF.

V and J are TRBV28 and TRBJ2-3; TRBD1 matches at 8 bases. The J segment lost 2 bases and the V segment lost 7 bases, leaving 2 bases of the junction unmatched. Per the germline V gene, CDR1 is MDHEN and CDR2 is SYDVKM. The CDR3 consists of 13 residues. The CDR3: CASMDRDTDTQYF. In DNA, the CDR3 is TGTGCCAGCATGGACAGGGACACAGATACGCAGTATTTT.

In this sample, this clonotype turned up many times. V is TRBV7-9 and J is TRBJ2-1; 7 bases agree with TRBD1. Per germline, CDR1 SEHNR and CDR2 FQNEAQ (reference sequence). The CDR3 extends over 15 amino acids. V lost 8 bases, J lost 7 bases, and 14 bases stayed unmatched. The DNA of the CDR3 is TGTGCCAGCCCATCGCGGGCAGGGGGAACGAATGAGCAGTTCTTC. Amino acids: CASPSRAGGTNEQFF.

This clonotype came up a few times. The V and J genes are TRBV7-2 and TRBJ1-3; 9 nucleotides agree with TRBD1. V shed 5 bases and J 4 bases; nucleotides not matched to a gene: 6. Germline values: CDR1 SGHTA, CDR2 FQGNSA. The CDR3 is 15 residues long. The CDR3 DNA follows: TGTGCCAGCAGCCCAACAGGGGGCTCCGGAAACACCATATATTTT. This gives the protein CASSPTGGSGNTIYF.

V and J are TRBV3-1 and TRBJ2-6, with 9 bases identical to TRBD1. The CDR3 has 13 residues. Losses at the gene ends were 2 bases for V and 17 bases for J; bases not matched to a gene: 7. CDR1 is LGHDT and CDR2 is YNNKEL in the germline V gene (reference sequence). The DNA for the CDR3 is TGTGCCAGCAGCCAAAAAAAGGGACAGGGATTGACTTTC. Its translation is CASSQKKGQGLTF.